Following are 6 T cell receptor beta chains from one sample sequenced in a study of cytomegalovirus exposure and HLA in healthy donors. Assay: immunoSEQ multiplex PCR; the TCRdb copy retains only in-frame clones and omits some. The data contain fewer than 70,000 clones, 95% to 96% of them singletons. Sequencing input: PBMCs. Receptors originate from a man aged 18 to 29 in good health and CMV-seronegative.

The rearrangement links TRBV7-9 to TRBJ2-7; 10 bases fit TRBD1. CDR3 length: 14 amino acids. Unmatched junction bases numbered 6, after V lost 5 bases and J lost 5 bases. The V gene's germline CDR1 is SEHNR and CDR2 FQNEAQ (reference sequence). The CDR3: CASSPPGQGNEQYF. The CDR3 DNA is TGTGCCAGCAGCCCACCGGGACAGGGGAACGAGCAGTACTTC. The complete variable domain, with remaining parts taken from reference TRBV7-9 and TRBJ2-7, reads DTGVSQNPRHKITKRGQNVTFRCDPISEHNRLYWYRQTLGQGPEFLTYFQNEAQLEKSRLLSDRFSAERPKGSFSTLEIQRTEQGDSAMYLCASSPPGQGNEQYFGPGTRLTVT.

This clone was picked up one time. The chain is built from TRBV27 and TRBJ2-3; 10 bases align to TRBD2. CDR3 length equals 15 residues. The germline V gene has CDR1 MNHEY and CDR2 SMNVEV (reference sequence). Trimming at V came to 2 bases and at J to 7 bases, leaving 6 bases not matched to a gene. CDR3 in amino acids: CASSLSGRAVNTQYF. CDR3 nucleotide sequence: TGTGCCAGCAGTTTAAGCGGGAGGGCCGTGAATACGCAGTATTTT.

V and J are TRBV4-1 and TRBJ2-7, with 11 bases fitting TRBD2. Losses at the gene ends were 2 bases for V and 3 bases for J; bases not matched to a gene: 3. Germline V CDR1 and CDR2: MGHRA, YSYEKL. The CDR3 covers 15 residues. The CDR3 region has the DNA TGCGCCAGCAGCCAACTAGCGGGAGGTATCTACGAGCAGTACTTC. This gives the protein CASSQLAGGIYEQYF.

This clone was counted a single time. V and J are TRBV2 and TRBJ2-7, with 9 bases identical to TRBD1. Germline CDR1 and CDR2: SNHLY and FYNNEI. The CDR3 sequence is 14 residues long. Unmatched junction bases numbered 4, after V lost 5 bases and J lost 2 bases. CDR3 sequence: CASSSRDRAYEQYF. In nucleotides, the CDR3 is TGTGCCAGCAGTTCCCGGGACAGGGCCTACGAGCAGTACTTC.

The V call is TRBV9, the J call TRBJ1-1; the D gene is possibly TRBD1 (6 bases). The CDR3 contains 14 residues. V was trimmed by 4 bases and J by 4 bases, leaving 14 bases between them. Germline V gene sequence: CDR1 SGDLS, CDR2 YYNGEE. In nucleotides, the CDR3 is TGTGCCAGCAGCACCTCGGGAGGGGGCACTGAAGCTTTCTTT. Encoded protein: CASSTSGGGTEAFF.

This clone has a single count. The V call is TRBV4-3, the J call TRBJ2-3; TRBD2 agrees at 9 bases. Germline loops: CDR1 LGHNA, CDR2 YSLEER. V lost 0 bases, J lost 4 bases, and 8 bases stayed unmatched. The CDR3 is 17 amino acids. The CDR3 bases are TGCGCCAGCAGCCAAGATTACAGCGGGAGGCCCCCAGATACGCAGTATTTT. It encodes CASSQDYSGRPPDTQYF.